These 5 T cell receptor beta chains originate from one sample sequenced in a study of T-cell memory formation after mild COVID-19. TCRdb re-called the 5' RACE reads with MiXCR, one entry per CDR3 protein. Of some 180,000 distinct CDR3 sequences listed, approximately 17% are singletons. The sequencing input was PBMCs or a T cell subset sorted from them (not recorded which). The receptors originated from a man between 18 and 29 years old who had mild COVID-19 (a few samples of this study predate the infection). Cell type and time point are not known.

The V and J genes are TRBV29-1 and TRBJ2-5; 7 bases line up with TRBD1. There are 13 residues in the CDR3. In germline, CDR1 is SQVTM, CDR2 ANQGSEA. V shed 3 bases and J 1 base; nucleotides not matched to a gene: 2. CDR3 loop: CSVERDSQETQYF. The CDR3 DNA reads TGCAGCGTTGAGAGGGACAGCCAAGAGACCCAGTACTTC.

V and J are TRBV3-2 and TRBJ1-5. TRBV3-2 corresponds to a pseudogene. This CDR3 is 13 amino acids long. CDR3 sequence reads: CASSHWSNQPQHF. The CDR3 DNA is TGTGCCAGCAGCCACTGGAGCAATCAGCCCCAGCATTTT.

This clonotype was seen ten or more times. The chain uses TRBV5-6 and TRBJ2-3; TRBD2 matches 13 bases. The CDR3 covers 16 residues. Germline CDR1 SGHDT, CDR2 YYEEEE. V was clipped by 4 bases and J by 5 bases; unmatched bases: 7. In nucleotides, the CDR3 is TGTGCCAGCAGCCGCCGACTAGCGGGGGGCTTAGATACGCAGTATTTT. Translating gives CASSRRLAGGLDTQYF.

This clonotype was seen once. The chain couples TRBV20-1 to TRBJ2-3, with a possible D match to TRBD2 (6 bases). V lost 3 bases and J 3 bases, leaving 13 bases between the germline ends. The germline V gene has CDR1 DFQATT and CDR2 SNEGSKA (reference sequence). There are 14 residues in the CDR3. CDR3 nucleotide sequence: TGCAGTGCTAGCTTGGTAGGGAGGACAGATACGCAGTATTTT. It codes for CSASLVGRTDTQYF.

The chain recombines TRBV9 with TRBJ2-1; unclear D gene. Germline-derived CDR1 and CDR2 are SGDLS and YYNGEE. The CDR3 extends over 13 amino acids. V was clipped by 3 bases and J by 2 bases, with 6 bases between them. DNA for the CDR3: TGTGCCAGCAGCGCCCGAACCTACAATGAGCAGTTCTTC. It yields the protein CASSARTYNEQFF.